Presented here are 29 T cell receptor beta chains from one specimen sequenced in a study of blood T cell repertoires in COVID-19. Libraries were prepared by immunoSEQ multiplex PCR; TCRdb keeps only in-frame clonotypes and omits some of them. The sample shows about 400,000 clones, nearly 90% of them seen only once. The specimen was PBMCs or T cells enriched from blood (not recorded which). The receptors shown here come from a woman aged 40 to 50 with acute COVID-19.

With respect to this clone: Other DNA sequences in this specimen translate into the identical CDR3. The CDR3 reads CASSERRGETQYF. DNA of the CDR3: TGTGCCAGCAGTGAACGGCGCGGGGAGACCCAGTACTTC. The gene calls are TRBV2 and TRBJ2-5; possible D gene TRBD2, 5 bases. Looked up from germline, CDR1 is SNHLY and CDR2 is FYNNEI. The CDR3 is 13 residues long. V shed 2 bases and J shed 5 bases, with 9 bases lying between them.

In this sample, this clone turned up once. The rearrangement uses TRBV19 and TRBJ1-2; D perhaps matches TRBD1 (5 bases). V was trimmed by 4 bases and J by 0 bases, leaving 12 bases between them. The V gene's germline CDR1 is LNHDA and CDR2 SQIVND (reference sequence). This CDR3 has 15 amino acids. The CDR3 sequence: CASSTGTTPNYGYTF. CDR3 bases: TGTGCCAGTAGTACAGGGACTACTCCTAACTATGGCTACACCTTC.

The chain links TRBV6-1 to TRBJ1-4; D is uncertain. Trimming took off 1 base at V and 8 bases at J, with 11 bases between the two ends. The CDR3 is 14 residues long. Germline values: CDR1 MNHNS, CDR2 SASEGT. CDR3 amino acids: CASSEGPANEKLFF. Written as DNA, the CDR3 is TGTGCCAGCAGTGAAGGCCCTGCGAACGAAAAACTGTTTTTT.

The chain couples TRBV3-1 (or the pseudogene TRBV3-2) to TRBJ2-1; 8 bases agree with TRBD2. The V segment lost 0 bases and the J segment 4 bases; nucleotides outside the gene matches: 5. The CDR3 spans 16 residues. Germline V gene lookup returns CDR1 LGHDT and CDR2 YNNKEL (reference sequence). Here the CDR3 reads CASSQDAGGLYNEQFF. The CDR3, as DNA: TGTGCCAGCAGCCAAGACGCGGGGGGCTTATACAATGAGCAGTTCTTC.

This chain uses TRBV19 with TRBJ1-6; D is unclear. The CDR3 extends over 14 amino acids. Germline V lookup: CDR1 LNHDA, CDR2 SQIVND (reference sequence). Trimming shortened V by 7 bases and J by 5 bases, and 12 bases separated the two germline ends. The CDR3 DNA follows: TGTGCCAGTAACCAGTGGAGTAATAATTCACCCCTCCACTTT. Protein sequence: CASNQWSNNSPLHF.

V usage is TRBV7-9 and J usage is TRBJ2-3; a weak D match, TRBD2 (6 bases). Germline CDR1 SEHNR, CDR2 FQNEAQ (reference sequence). V lost 0 bases to trimming and J lost 2 bases, with 12 bases between them. The CDR3 sequence is 16 residues long. As DNA, the CDR3 is TGTGCCAGCAGCTTAGCGGCTAGCGACCCCACAGATACGCAGTATTTT. Protein: CASSLAASDPTDTQYF. Combining the CDR3 with reference TRBV7-9 and TRBJ2-3 gives the whole variable domain DTGVSQNPRHKITKRGQNVTFRCDPISEHNRLYWYRQTLGQGPEFLTYFQNEAQLEKSRLLSDRFSAERPKGSFSTLEIQRTEQGDSAMYLCASSLAASDPTDTQYFGPGTRLTVL.

The genes are TRBV3-1 (or the pseudogene TRBV3-2) and TRBJ2-2, with a possible D match to TRBD1 (7 bases). Between the trimmed V and J ends, which lost 3 bases and 6 bases, there was a span of 14 bases. The V gene's germline CDR1 is LGHDT and CDR2 YNNKEL (reference sequence). The CDR3 length is 15 residues. CDR3 loop: CASSHDREVPGELFF. The CDR3 bases are TGTGCCAGCAGCCACGACAGGGAGGTTCCCGGGGAGCTGTTTTTT.

This clone appeared once. The chain joins TRBV19 to TRBJ1-6; D is uncertain. V dropped 3 bases and J dropped 1 base, with 10 bases sitting between them. Germline CDR1 is LNHDA and CDR2 is SQIVND (reference sequence). The CDR3 runs to 16 residues. CDR3 residues: CASSIRPGSYNSPLHF. For the CDR3, the DNA is TGTGCCAGTAGTATCCGCCCGGGGTCCTATAATTCACCCCTCCACTTT. The whole variable domain, filled in from reference TRBV19 and TRBJ1-6, reads DGGITQSPKYLFRKEGQNVTLSCEQNLNHDAMYWYRQDPGQGLRLIYYSQIVNDFQKGDIAEGYSVSREKKESFPLTVTSAQKNPTAFYLCASSIRPGSYNSPLHFGNGTRLTVT.

V gene TRBV2 combines with J gene TRBJ2-6; 8 bases line up with TRBD1. The CDR3 totals 16 residues. Per germline, CDR1 SNHLY and CDR2 FYNNEI. The V segment lost 2 bases and the J segment 4 bases; nucleotides outside the gene matches: 4. The CDR3 region is CASSESRGQGANVLTF. CDR3 coding DNA: TGTGCCAGCAGTGAAAGCAGGGGGCAGGGGGCCAACGTCCTGACTTTC.

The chain employs TRBV5-1 and TRBJ1-1; 7 nucleotides match TRBD1. Germline V CDR1 and CDR2: SGHRS, YFSETQ. J was trimmed by 3 bases and V by 3 bases; bases with no gene match: 8. This CDR3 has 15 amino acids. The DNA of the CDR3 is TGCGCCAGCAGCTCCCGACAGGGTCGGGACACTGAAGCTTTCTTT. It yields the protein CASSSRQGRDTEAFF.

The chain is built from TRBV7-9 and TRBJ2-5; D is possibly TRBD1 (5 bases). CDR1 and CDR2 from the germline V gene are SEHNR and FQNEAQ (reference sequence). The CDR3 runs to 15 residues. The germline V and J ends were trimmed by 4 bases and 5 bases, with 17 bases remaining between them. CDR3 DNA: TGTGCCAGCAGCTCCCAAACAGGAATTGGGGAGACCCAGTACTTC. This encodes CASSSQTGIGETQYF.

This clone was seen just once. V usage is TRBV7-9 and J usage is TRBJ2-7; maybe TRBD1 (5 bases). The germline V gene has CDR1 SEHNR and CDR2 FQNEAQ (reference sequence). With 1 base removed from V and 1 base from J, the gap between germline ends came to 8 bases. This CDR3 has 14 amino acids. The chain's CDR3 is CASSLGTHSYEQYF. CDR3 sequence (DNA): TGTGCCAGCAGCTTAGGGACACATTCCTACGAGCAGTACTTC. Full variable domain (remainder filled in from reference TRBV7-9 and TRBJ2-7): DTGVSQNPRHKITKRGQNVTFRCDPISEHNRLYWYRQTLGQGPEFLTYFQNEAQLEKSRLLSDRFSAERPKGSFSTLEIQRTEQGDSAMYLCASSLGTHSYEQYFGPGTRLTVT.

This clone was picked up a small number of times. This chain uses TRBV5-8 with TRBJ1-2; no reliable D call. There are 13 residues in the CDR3. Germline lookup yields CDR1 SGHTS and CDR2 YDEGEE. Trimming took off 4 bases at V and 5 bases at J, with 12 bases between the two ends. The CDR3 DNA is TGTGCCAGCAGCCATACTAGGAGATATGGCTACACCTTC. Encoded protein: CASSHTRRYGYTF.

The chain links TRBV19 to TRBJ1-2, with 8 bases identical to TRBD1. The germline CDR1 and CDR2 sequences are LNHDA and SQIVND (reference sequence). Losses at the gene ends were 5 bases for V and 0 bases for J; bases not matched to a gene: 8. The CDR3 sequence is 16 residues long. The CDR3 DNA reads as TGTGCCAGTAGTCCATCCTGGACAGGGCCTAACTATGGCTACACCTTC. Its translation: CASSPSWTGPNYGYTF. The whole variable domain, remainder taken from reference TRBV19 and TRBJ1-2, is DGGITQSPKYLFRKEGQNVTLSCEQNLNHDAMYWYRQDPGQGLRLIYYSQIVNDFQKGDIAEGYSVSREKKESFPLTVTSAQKNPTAFYLCASSPSWTGPNYGYTFGSGTRLTVV.

This clone was found once. The V call is TRBV5-1, the J call TRBJ2-7, with TRBD2 matching over 10 bases. CDR3 length: 15 residues. Looked up from germline, CDR1 is SGHRS and CDR2 is YFSETQ. V lost 4 bases and J lost 2; bases outside the gene matches: 6. For the CDR3, the DNA is TGCGCCAGCAGCCGGACTAGCGGAACCACCTACGAGCAGTACTTC. This codes for CASSRTSGTTYEQYF. Together with reference TRBV5-1 and TRBJ2-7, the CDR3 gives the full variable domain: KAGVTQTPRYLIKTRGQQVTLSCSPISGHRSVSWYQQTPGQGLQFLFEYFSETQRNKGNFPGRFSGRQFSNSRSEMNVSTLELGDSALYLCASSRTSGTTYEQYFGPGTRLTVT.

The chain employs TRBV19 and TRBJ1-5; 8 positions match TRBD1. Germline V gene lookup returns CDR1 LNHDA and CDR2 SQIVND (reference sequence). The CDR3 spans 16 residues. V gave up 8 bases and J gave up 4 bases; unmatched junction bases: 13. The CDR3 sequence is CASAPSGQGANQPQHF. The CDR3 DNA follows: TGTGCCAGTGCTCCGTCCGGGCAGGGGGCGAATCAGCCCCAGCATTTT.

This chain links TRBV14 with TRBJ1-1; D perhaps matches TRBD1 (6 bases). V lost 4 bases and J lost 3, with 18 bases in between. The V gene's germline CDR1 is SGHDN and CDR2 FVKESK. This CDR3 comprises 16 residues. Here the CDR3 reads CASSRAVGGAHTEAFF. The CDR3 bases are TGTGCCAGCAGCCGGGCGGTCGGGGGGGCGCACACTGAAGCTTTCTTT.

There are a few counts of this clone. This chain uses TRBV24-1 with TRBJ2-7; the D gene is possibly TRBD1 (7 bases). From germline, CDR1 is KGHDR and CDR2 SFDVKD. The V and J ends lost 3 bases and 3 bases respectively, with 14 bases between them. The CDR3 sequence is 15 residues long. CDR3 sequence reads: CATSDARDRLYEQYF. As DNA, the CDR3 is TGTGCCACCAGTGATGCGCGGGACAGACTCTACGAGCAGTACTTC.

The chain is built from TRBV5-6 and TRBJ1-5; TRBD1 matches 7 bases. This CDR3 is 16 amino acids long. V trimming: 3 bases; J trimming: 0 bases; junction bases outside the gene matches: 6. The germline CDR1 and CDR2 sequences are SGHDT and YYEEEE. Here the CDR3 reads CASSWTGTDSNQPQHF. The DNA of the CDR3 is TGTGCCAGCAGCTGGACGGGGACAGATAGCAATCAGCCCCAGCATTTT.

This chain joins TRBV5-4 and TRBJ2-3; 8 bases are shared with TRBD2. CDR3 length equals 14 residues. V shed 1 base and J 6 bases; nucleotides not matched to a gene: 4. Germline CDR1 reads SGHNT; CDR2 reads YYREEE (reference sequence). As DNA, the CDR3 is TGTGCCAGCAGCTTGCGTGCTAGCGGGGATACGCAGTATTTT. Translation: CASSLRASGDTQYF.

This clone was picked up a small number of times. The rearrangement joins TRBV19 to TRBJ1-6; 7 positions match TRBD1. Trimming took 4 bases from V and 8 from J; bases not matched to a gene: 8. The length of the CDR3 is 15 residues. Germline CDR1 and CDR2: LNHDA and SQIVND (reference sequence). The DNA of the CDR3 is TGTGCCAGTAGTAAGATAGGGACAGCGGATTCACCCCTCCACTTT. It yields the protein CASSKIGTADSPLHF.

Written as DNA, the CDR3 is TGTGCCAGCAGCCCCCGGGACAGGGAAAGGGCCCCCTCCTACGAGCAGTACTTC. Its protein product is CASSPRDRERAPSYEQYF. This chain links TRBV27 with TRBJ2-7; 9 bases match TRBD1. The CDR3 contains 18 residues. CDR1 and CDR2 (germline): MNHEY, SMNVEV (reference sequence). The V and J ends lost 6 bases and 0 bases, in that order; junction bases with no gene match: 15.

The V gene is TRBV3-1 (or the pseudogene TRBV3-2), the J gene TRBJ1-2, with D possibly TRBD1 on 6 matching bases. CDR3 size: 15 residues. V was pared by 0 bases and J by 5 bases, with 13 bases between. Germline lookup yields CDR1 LGHDT and CDR2 YNNKEL (reference sequence). The CDR3 region is CASSQDSWQGYGYTF. Here the CDR3 DNA reads TGTGCCAGCAGCCAAGACAGTTGGCAGGGGTATGGCTACACCTTC.

The chain uses TRBV5-1 and TRBJ1-1; no clear D gene. CDR1 SGHRS and CDR2 YFSETQ come from the germline V gene. This CDR3 region has 16 residues. Trimming removed 5 bases from V and 2 bases from J, with 19 bases in between. CDR3 protein: CASRGPPGSINTEAFF. CDR3 nucleotides: TGCGCCAGCAGGGGCCCCCCCGGCAGTATCAACACTGAAGCTTTCTTT.

V usage is TRBV4-1 and J usage is TRBJ1-3, with D unresolved. V lost 1 base and J lost 3, with 10 bases in between. CDR3 length: 15 residues. Germline V CDR1 and CDR2: MGHRA, YSYEKL. CDR3 coding DNA: TGCGCCAGCAGCCAAGGAGGAATGGGTGGAAACACCATATATTTT. The encoded protein is CASSQGGMGGNTIYF.

V is TRBV19 and J is TRBJ1-1; 7 bases are shared with TRBD1. The V gene's germline CDR1 is LNHDA and CDR2 SQIVND (reference sequence). This CDR3 contains 15 residues. V was clipped by 5 bases and J by 4 bases; unmatched bases: 10. Here the CDR3 reads CASSLRQGSVTEAFF. DNA of the CDR3: TGTGCCAGTAGTCTCAGACAGGGTTCTGTCACTGAAGCTTTCTTT.

The chain uses TRBV24-1 and TRBJ2-5; 10 bases are a match to TRBD2. From germline, CDR1 is KGHDR and CDR2 SFDVKD. With V trimmed by 3 bases and J by 4 bases, 4 bases remained unmatched. The CDR3 has 15 residues. CDR3 in amino acids: CATSDPSGGGETQYF. CDR3 in DNA: TGTGCCACCAGTGATCCTAGCGGGGGCGGAGAGACCCAGTACTTC.

V usage is TRBV5-1 and J usage is TRBJ2-3; TRBD2 agrees at 10 bases. CDR3 length: 16 residues. The V gene end was trimmed by 4 bases and the J gene end by 3 bases; junction bases not matched to a gene: 8. Germline CDR1 reads SGHRS; CDR2 reads YFSETQ. CDR3 in amino acids: CASSLLVAGGTDTQYF. The CDR3 nucleotides read TGCGCCAGCAGCCTACTGGTAGCGGGGGGTACAGATACGCAGTATTTT.

The rearrangement joins TRBV7-2 to TRBJ1-2; D is unclear. CDR1 is SGHTA and CDR2 is FQGNSA in the germline V gene. V gave up 2 bases and J gave up 4 bases, with 8 bases separating them. The length of the CDR3 is 13 residues. DNA for the CDR3: TGTGCCAGCAGCTTACAGAGCGGCTATGGCTACACCTTC. Protein sequence: CASSLQSGYGYTF.